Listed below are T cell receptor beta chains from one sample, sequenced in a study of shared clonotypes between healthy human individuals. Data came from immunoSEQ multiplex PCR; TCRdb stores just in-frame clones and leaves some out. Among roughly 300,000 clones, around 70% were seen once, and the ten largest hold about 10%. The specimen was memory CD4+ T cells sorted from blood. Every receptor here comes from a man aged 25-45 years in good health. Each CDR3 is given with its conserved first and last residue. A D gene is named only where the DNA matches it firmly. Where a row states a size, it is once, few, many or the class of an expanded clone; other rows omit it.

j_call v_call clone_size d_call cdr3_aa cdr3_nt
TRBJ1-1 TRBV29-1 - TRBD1 CSVGPGGPNTEAFF TGCAGCGTTGGACCAGGGGGTCCGAACACTGAAGCTTTCTTT
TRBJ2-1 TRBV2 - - CASNNYGSYNEQFF TGTGCCAGCAATAACTATGGCTCCTACAATGAGCAGTTCTTC
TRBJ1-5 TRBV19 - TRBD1 CASSIWRAGGSSNQPQHF TGTGCCAGTAGTATTTGGCGTGCAGGGGGCTCGAGCAATCAGCCCCAGCATTTT
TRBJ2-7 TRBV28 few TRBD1 CASSSGQGYEQYF TGTGCCAGCAGTTCGGGACAGGGCTACGAGCAGTACTTC
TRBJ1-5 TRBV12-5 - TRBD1 CASGAGTDRGSGNQPQHF TGTGCTAGTGGGGCCGGGACAGATCGGGGTTCTGGCAATCAGCCCCAGCATTTT
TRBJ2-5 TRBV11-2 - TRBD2 CASSLEGILAGYETQYF TGTGCCAGCAGCTTAGAGGGGATACTAGCGGGTTACGAGACCCAGTACTTC
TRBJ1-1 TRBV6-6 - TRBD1 CASSSGTGDAEAFF TGTGCCAGCAGTTCCGGGACAGGGGATGCTGAAGCTTTCTTT
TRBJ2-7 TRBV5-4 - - CASSLGQLEIYEQYF TGTGCCAGCAGCTTGGGGCAGTTGGAAATCTACGAGCAGTACTTC
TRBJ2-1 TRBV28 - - CASSSPGLGYNEQFF TGTGCCAGCAGTTCCCCGGGGCTAGGTTACAATGAGCAGTTCTTC
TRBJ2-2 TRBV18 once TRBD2 CASSLHQSQLAGARIGELFF TGTGCCAGCTCCCTACACCAATCCCAACTAGCGGGAGCGAGAATCGGGGAGCTGTTTTTT
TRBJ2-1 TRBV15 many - CATSRVARGNEQFF TGTGCCACCAGCAGAGTGGCCCGCGGGAATGAGCAGTTCTTC
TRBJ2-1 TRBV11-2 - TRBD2 CASRWGLAGAEQFF TGTGCCAGCAGGTGGGGACTAGCGGGAGCTGAGCAGTTCTTC